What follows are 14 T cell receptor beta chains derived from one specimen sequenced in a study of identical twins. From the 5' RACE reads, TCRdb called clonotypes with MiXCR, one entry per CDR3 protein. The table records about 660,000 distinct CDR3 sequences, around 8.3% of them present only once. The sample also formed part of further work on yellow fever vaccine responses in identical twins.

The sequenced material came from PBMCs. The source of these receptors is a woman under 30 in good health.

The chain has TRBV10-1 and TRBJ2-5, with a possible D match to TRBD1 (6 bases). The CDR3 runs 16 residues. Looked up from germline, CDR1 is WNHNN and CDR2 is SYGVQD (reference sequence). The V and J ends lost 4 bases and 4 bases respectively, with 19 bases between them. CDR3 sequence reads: CASSGPPPRGGETQYF. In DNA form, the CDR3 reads TGCGCCAGCAGTGGACCCCCTCCCAGGGGTGGAGAGACCCAGTACTTC.

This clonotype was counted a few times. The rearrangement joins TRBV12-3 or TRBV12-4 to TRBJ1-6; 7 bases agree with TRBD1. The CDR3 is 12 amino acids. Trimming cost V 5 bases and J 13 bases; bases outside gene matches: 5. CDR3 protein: CASSPQGRPLHF. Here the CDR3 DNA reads TGTGCCAGCAGTCCACAGGGGCGTCCCCTCCACTTT.

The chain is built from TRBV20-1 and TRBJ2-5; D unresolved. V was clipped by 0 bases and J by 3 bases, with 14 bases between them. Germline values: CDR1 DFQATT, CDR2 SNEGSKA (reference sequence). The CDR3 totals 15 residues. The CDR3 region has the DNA TGCAGTGCTAGAGATATAACAGAGTTTAAAGAGACCCAGTACTTC. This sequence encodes CSARDITEFKETQYF.

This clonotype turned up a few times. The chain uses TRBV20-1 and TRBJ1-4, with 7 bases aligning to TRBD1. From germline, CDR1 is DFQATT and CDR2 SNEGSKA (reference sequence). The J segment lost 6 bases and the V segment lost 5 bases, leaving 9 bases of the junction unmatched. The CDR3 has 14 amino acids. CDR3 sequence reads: CSALLQGGYEKLFF. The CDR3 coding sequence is TGCAGTGCTTTACTGCAGGGGGGCTATGAAAAACTGTTTTTT.

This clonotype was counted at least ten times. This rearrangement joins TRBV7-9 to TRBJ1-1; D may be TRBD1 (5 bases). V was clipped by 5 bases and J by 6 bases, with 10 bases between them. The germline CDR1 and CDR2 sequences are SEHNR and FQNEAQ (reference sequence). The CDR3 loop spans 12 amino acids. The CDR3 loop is CASSPQGAEAFF. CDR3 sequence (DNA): TGTGCCAGCAGCCCTCAGGGAGCTGAAGCTTTCTTT.

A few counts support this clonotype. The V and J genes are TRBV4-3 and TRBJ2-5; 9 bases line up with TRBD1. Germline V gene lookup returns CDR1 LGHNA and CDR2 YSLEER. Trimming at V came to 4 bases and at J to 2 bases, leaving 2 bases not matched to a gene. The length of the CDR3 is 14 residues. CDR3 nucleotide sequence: TGCGCCAGCAGCCGAGGACAGGGGCAAGAGACCCAGTACTTC. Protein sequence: CASSRGQGQETQYF.

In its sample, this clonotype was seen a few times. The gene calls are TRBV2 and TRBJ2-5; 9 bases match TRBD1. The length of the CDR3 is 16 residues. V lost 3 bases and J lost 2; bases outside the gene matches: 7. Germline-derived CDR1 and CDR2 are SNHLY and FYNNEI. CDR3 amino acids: CASSDSGTGWQETQYF. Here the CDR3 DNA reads TGTGCCAGCAGTGATTCCGGGACAGGGTGGCAAGAGACCCAGTACTTC.

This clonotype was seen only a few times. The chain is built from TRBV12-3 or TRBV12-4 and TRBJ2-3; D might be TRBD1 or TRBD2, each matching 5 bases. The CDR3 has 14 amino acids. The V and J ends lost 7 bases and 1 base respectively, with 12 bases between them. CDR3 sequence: CASTGTAGTDTQYF. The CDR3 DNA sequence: TGTGCCAGCACAGGGACGGCAGGCACAGATACGCAGTATTTT.

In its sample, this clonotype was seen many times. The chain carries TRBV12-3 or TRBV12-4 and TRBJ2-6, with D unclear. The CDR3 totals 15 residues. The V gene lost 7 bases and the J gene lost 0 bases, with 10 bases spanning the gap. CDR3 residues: CASIVFPSGANVLTF. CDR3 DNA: TGTGCCAGCATAGTGTTCCCCTCTGGGGCCAACGTCCTGACTTTC.

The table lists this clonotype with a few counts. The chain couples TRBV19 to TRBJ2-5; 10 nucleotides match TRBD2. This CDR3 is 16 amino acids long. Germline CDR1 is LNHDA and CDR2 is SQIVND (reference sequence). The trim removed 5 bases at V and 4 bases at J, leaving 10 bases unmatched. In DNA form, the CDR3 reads TGTGCCAGTAGTCGGTCTAGCGGGAGTTTCGGAGAGACCCAGTACTTC. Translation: CASSRSSGSFGETQYF. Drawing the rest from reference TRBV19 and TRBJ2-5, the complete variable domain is DGGITQSPKYLFRKEGQNVTLSCEQNLNHDAMYWYRQDPGQGLRLIYYSQIVNDFQKGDIAEGYSVSREKKESFPLTVTSAQKNPTAFYLCASSRSSGSFGETQYFGPGTRLLVL.

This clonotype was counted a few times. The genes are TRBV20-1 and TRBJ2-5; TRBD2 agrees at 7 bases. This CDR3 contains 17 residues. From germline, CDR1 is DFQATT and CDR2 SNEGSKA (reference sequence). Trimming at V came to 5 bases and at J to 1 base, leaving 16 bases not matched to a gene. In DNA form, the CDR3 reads TGCAGTGCTCCAGACCCGACTAGCCGGAGGGGCCAAGAGACCCAGTACTTC. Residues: CSAPDPTSRRGQETQYF.

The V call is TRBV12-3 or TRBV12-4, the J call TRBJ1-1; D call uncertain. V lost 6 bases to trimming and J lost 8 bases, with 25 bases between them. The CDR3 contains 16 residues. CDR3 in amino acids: CASRKTAWARREEAFF. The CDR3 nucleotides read TGTGCCAGCAGAAAGACGGCGTGGGCGCGGCGGGAAGAAGCTTTCTTT.

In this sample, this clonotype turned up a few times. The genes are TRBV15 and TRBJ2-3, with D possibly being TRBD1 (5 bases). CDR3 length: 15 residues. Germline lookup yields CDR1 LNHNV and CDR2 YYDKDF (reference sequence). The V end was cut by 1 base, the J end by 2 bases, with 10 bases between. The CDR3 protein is CATSRAGSYTDTQYF. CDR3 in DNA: TGTGCCACCAGCAGAGCAGGGTCTTACACAGATACGCAGTATTTT.

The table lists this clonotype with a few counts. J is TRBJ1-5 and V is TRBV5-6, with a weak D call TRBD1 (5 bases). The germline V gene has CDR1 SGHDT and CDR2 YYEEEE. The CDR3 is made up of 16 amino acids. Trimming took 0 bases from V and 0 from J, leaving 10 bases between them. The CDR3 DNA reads TGTGCCAGCAGCTTGGGGGACGGGGATAGCAATCAGCCCCAGCATTTT. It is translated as CASSLGDGDSNQPQHF.